The clone carrying this T cell receptor beta chain was counted ten times or more. MiXCR was run by TCRdb on the 5' RACE reads, yielding one entry per CDR3 protein. The data show 60,000 to 75,000 distinct CDR3 sequences, around 15% seen once. The data were taken from a study of T cells of healthy individuals. Trimming took off 4 bases at V and 0 bases at J, with 6 bases between the two ends. The CDR3 consists of 13 residues. CDR1 is SQVTM and CDR2 is ANQGSEA in the germline V gene. The chain combines TRBV29-1 with TRBJ2-2, with D maybe TRBD2 (6 bases). This clonotype was obtained from a human donor in good health. The CDR3 is CSVGGANTGELFF. The CDR3, as DNA: TGCAGCGTTGGGGGGGCGAACACCGGGGAGCTGTTTTTT.